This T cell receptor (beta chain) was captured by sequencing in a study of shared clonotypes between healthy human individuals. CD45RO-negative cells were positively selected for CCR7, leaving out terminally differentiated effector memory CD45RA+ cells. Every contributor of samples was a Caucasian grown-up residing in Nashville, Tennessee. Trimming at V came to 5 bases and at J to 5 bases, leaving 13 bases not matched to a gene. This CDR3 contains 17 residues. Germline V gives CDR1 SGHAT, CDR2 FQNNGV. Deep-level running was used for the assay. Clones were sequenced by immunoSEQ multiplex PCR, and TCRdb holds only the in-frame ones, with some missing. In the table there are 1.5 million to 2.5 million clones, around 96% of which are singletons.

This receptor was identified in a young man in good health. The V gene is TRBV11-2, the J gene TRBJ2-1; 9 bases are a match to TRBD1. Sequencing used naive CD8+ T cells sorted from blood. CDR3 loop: CASSIPTGGAFDNEQFF. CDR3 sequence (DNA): TGTGCCAGCAGCATCCCCACAGGGGGCGCCTTCGACAATGAGCAGTTCTTC.